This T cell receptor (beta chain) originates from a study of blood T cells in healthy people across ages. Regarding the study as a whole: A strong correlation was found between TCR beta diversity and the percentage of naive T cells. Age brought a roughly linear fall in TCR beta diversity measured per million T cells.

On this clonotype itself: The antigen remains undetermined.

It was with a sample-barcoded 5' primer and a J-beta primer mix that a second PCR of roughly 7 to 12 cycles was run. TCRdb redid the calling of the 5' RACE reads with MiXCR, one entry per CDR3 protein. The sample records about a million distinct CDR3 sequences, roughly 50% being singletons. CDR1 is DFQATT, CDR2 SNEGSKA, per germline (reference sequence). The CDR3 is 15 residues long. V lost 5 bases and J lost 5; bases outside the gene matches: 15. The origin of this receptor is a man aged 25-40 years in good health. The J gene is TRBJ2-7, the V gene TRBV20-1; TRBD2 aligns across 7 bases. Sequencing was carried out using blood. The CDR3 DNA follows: TGCAGTGCTCAGACTAGCATTCGGAACGGCGACGAGCAGTACTTC. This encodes CSAQTSIRNGDEQYF.